These 21 T cell receptor beta chains originate from one sample sequenced in a study of CD8 T cells in Susac syndrome. Random hexamers primed reverse transcription of about 0.45 to 1 ug RNA. TCRdb reanalysed the immunoSEQ multiplex PCR reads using MiXCR and keeps one entry per CDR3 protein. The sample yields approximately 70,000 distinct CDR3 sequences, 95% to 96% seen once. The sequencing input was CD4+ T cells from PBMCs. The receptors stem from a human donor with multiple sclerosis.

The chain carries TRBV20-1 and TRBJ2-1; 10 positions agree with TRBD1. The V and J ends lost 6 bases and 15 bases, in that order; junction bases with no gene match: 14. There are 13 residues in the CDR3. The germline CDR1 and CDR2 sequences are DFQATT and SNEGSKA (reference sequence). CDR3 sequence: CSAHRDRGLVGFF. The CDR3 DNA sequence: TGCAGTGCCCACCGGGACAGGGGCCTCGTGGGGTTCTTC.

The chain carries TRBV3-1 and TRBJ2-7, with unresolved D. This CDR3 is built from 13 residues. Germline CDR1 LGHDT, CDR2 YNNKEL (reference sequence). The V gene lost 1 base and the J gene lost 7 bases, with 11 bases spanning the gap. The CDR3 DNA reads as TGTGCCAGCAGCCAAGTGTACCAGGAAGAGCAGTACTTC. Protein sequence: CASSQVYQEEQYF.

The chain recombines TRBV30 with TRBJ1-6; possible D gene TRBD1, 6 bases. The V and J ends lost 2 bases and 7 bases respectively, with 12 bases between them. Germline lookup yields CDR1 GTSNPN and CDR2 SVGIG (reference sequence). The CDR3 consists of 14 residues. In DNA form, the CDR3 reads TGTGCCTGGAGTCCGGACGGACAGAATTCACCCCTCCACTTT. Amino acids: CAWSPDGQNSPLHF.

This chain joins TRBV9 and TRBJ2-2, with D unresolved. CDR1 is SGDLS, CDR2 YYNGEE, per germline. The CDR3 consists of 13 residues. V was clipped by 0 bases and J by 5 bases, with 5 bases between them. For the CDR3, the DNA is TGTGCCAGCAGCGTAGAAGCGACCGGGGAGCTGTTTTTT. This encodes CASSVEATGELFF.

The rearrangement links TRBV7-9 to TRBJ2-3; 9 bases fit TRBD1. Germline loops: CDR1 SEHNR, CDR2 FQNEAQ (reference sequence). The CDR3 sequence is 18 residues long. Germline trimming cut 5 bases from V and 2 bases from J; bases unmatched to any gene: 14. The CDR3 region is CASSVGTGYWTHTDTQYF. The DNA for the CDR3 is TGTGCCAGCAGCGTCGGGACAGGGTATTGGACCCACACAGATACGCAGTATTTT.

The rearrangement uses TRBV6-1 and TRBJ2-1, with no clear D. Germline loops: CDR1 MNHNS, CDR2 SASEGT. V lost 7 bases to trimming and J lost 0 bases, with 13 bases between them. The CDR3 loop spans 15 amino acids. The DNA of the CDR3 is TGTGCCAGCATAACCTACACGAGCTCCTACAATGAGCAGTTCTTC. Protein: CASITYTSSYNEQFF.

The J gene is TRBJ2-1, the V gene TRBV7-6, with 7 bases identical to TRBD2. The CDR3 spans 15 residues. V shed 3 bases and J 2 bases; nucleotides not matched to a gene: 4. Per the germline V gene, CDR1 is SGHVS and CDR2 is FNYEAQ. The CDR3 sequence is CASSFSGGAYNEQFF. The CDR3 DNA reads TGTGCCAGCAGCTTTAGTGGGGGGGCCTACAATGAGCAGTTCTTC. Full variable domain (rest looked up from reference TRBV7-6 and TRBJ2-1): GAGVSQSPRYKVTKRGQDVALRCDPISGHVSLYWYRQALGQGPEFLTYFNYEAQQDKSGLPNDRFSAERPEGSISTLTIQRTEQRDSAMYRCASSFSGGAYNEQFFGPGTRLTVL.

The chain combines TRBV7-2 with TRBJ1-3, with 9 positions matching TRBD1. Germline CDR1 and CDR2: SGHTA and FQGNSA. This CDR3 is built from 15 residues. J was trimmed by 6 bases and V by 1 base; bases with no gene match: 4. The CDR3 nucleotides read TGTGCCAGCAGCTTAGACAGGGGGCCTGAAAACACCATATATTTT. Encoded protein: CASSLDRGPENTIYF.

The rearrangement uses TRBV6-1 and TRBJ1-2; TRBD1 matches at 8 bases. Trimming cost V 1 base and J 3 bases; bases outside gene matches: 7. Germline values: CDR1 MNHNS, CDR2 SASEGT. This CDR3 region has 16 residues. CDR3 nucleotides: TGTGCCAGCAGTGAAGGATCCAGGGGGCTTCACTATGGCTACACCTTC. This gives the protein CASSEGSRGLHYGYTF.

V and J are TRBV30 and TRBJ2-7; weak D call: TRBD2 (5 bases). CDR1 is GTSNPN and CDR2 is SVGIG in the germline V gene (reference sequence). V gave up 2 bases and J gave up 7 bases, with 12 bases separating them. The CDR3 runs 12 residues. CDR3 coding DNA: TGTGCCTGGAGTTCGGGAAGAAGGGAGCAGTACTTC. Translating it yields CAWSSGRREQYF.

The chain couples TRBV6-1 to TRBJ2-1; no reliable D call. The CDR3 length is 11 residues. Germline V CDR1 and CDR2: MNHNS, SASEGT. V lost 8 bases to trimming and J lost 8 bases, with 10 bases between them. The CDR3 spells CASGRPDEQFF. CDR3 coding DNA: TGTGCCAGCGGACGGCCGGATGAGCAGTTCTTC.

This sequence joins TRBV6-2 or TRBV6-3 and TRBJ2-7, with TRBD2 identical over 8 bases. In germline, CDR1 is MNHEY, CDR2 SVGEGT. V lost 2 bases to trimming and J lost 6 bases; unmatched junction nucleotides: 3. There are 13 residues in the CDR3. The chain's CDR3 is CASSYLGTSEQYF. In nucleotides, the CDR3 is TGTGCCAGCAGTTACCTGGGGACTAGCGAGCAGTACTTC.

This sequence joins TRBV28 and TRBJ1-4, with a tentative D call TRBD1 (5 bases). This CDR3 contains 16 residues. CDR1 MDHEN and CDR2 SYDVKM come from the germline V gene. Trimming took off 5 bases at V and 3 bases at J, with 16 bases between the two ends. As DNA, the CDR3 is TGTGCCAGCAGTATTCACCAGGGCGCAGCTAATGAAAAACTGTTTTTT. Its translation: CASSIHQGAANEKLFF.

The genes are TRBV28 and TRBJ2-4; 8 nucleotides align to TRBD2. This CDR3 has 16 residues. V lost 6 bases and J lost 0; bases outside the gene matches: 7. Looked up from germline, CDR1 is MDHEN and CDR2 is SYDVKM. The chain's CDR3 is CASSPGGQLAKNIQYF. CDR3 nucleotide sequence: TGTGCCAGCAGCCCGGGGGGGCAGCTAGCCAAAAACATTCAGTACTTC.

The gene calls are TRBV20-1 and TRBJ2-2; 9 bases line up with TRBD1. CDR3 length: 18 residues. V gave up 2 bases and J gave up 1 base; unmatched junction bases: 11. Germline V CDR1 and CDR2: DFQATT, SNEGSKA (reference sequence). CDR3 sequence: CSARTPWGTGMNTGELFF. Here the CDR3 DNA reads TGCAGTGCTAGAACCCCCTGGGGGACAGGGATGAACACCGGGGAGCTGTTTTTT.

This rearrangement joins TRBV3-1 to TRBJ2-3; D remains ambiguous. The CDR3 consists of 14 residues. Germline V CDR1 and CDR2: LGHDT, YNNKEL (reference sequence). Trimming took 4 bases from V and 1 from J, leaving 9 bases between them. The CDR3 region is CASSPQDGTDTQYF. The CDR3 DNA follows: TGTGCCAGCAGCCCCCAGGACGGCACAGATACGCAGTATTTT.

The chain combines TRBV6-2 or TRBV6-3 with TRBJ1-1; perhaps TRBD1 as D (5 bases). CDR3 length equals 19 residues. V was shortened by 5 bases and J by 0 bases, with 25 bases between the two germline ends. Germline V gene data show CDR1 as MNHEY and CDR2 as SVGEGT. Here the CDR3 reads CASSPPRSTRGGMNTEAFF. The CDR3 DNA is TGTGCCAGCAGTCCCCCGCGCTCGACACGGGGGGGAATGAACACTGAAGCTTTCTTT.

This clonotype was recorded a few times. The V and J genes are TRBV6-5 and TRBJ1-5; a weak D match, TRBD1 (6 bases). With 4 bases removed from V and 4 bases from J, the gap between germline ends came to 8 bases. This CDR3 is built from 13 residues. Germline V gene data show CDR1 as MNHEY and CDR2 as SVGAGI. The CDR3 DNA reads as TGTGCCAGCAGTTTACAGGGAAATCAGCCCCAGCATTTT. It is translated as CASSLQGNQPQHF.

The V and J genes are TRBV12-3 or TRBV12-4 and TRBJ2-1; D is undetermined. The CDR3 runs 13 residues. Trimming took off 5 bases at V and 4 bases at J, with 9 bases between the two ends. DNA of the CDR3: TGTGCCAGCAGTGCTTTGACTTACAATGAGCAGTTCTTC. Protein product: CASSALTYNEQFF.

This chain connects TRBV30 to TRBJ2-6; D is unclear. The V gene lost 1 base and the J gene lost 4 bases, with 2 bases spanning the gap. The CDR3 spans 12 residues. Germline V gene sequence: CDR1 GTSNPN, CDR2 SVGIG (reference sequence). CDR3 amino acids: CAWSAGANVLTF. In nucleotides, the CDR3 is TGTGCCTGGAGTGCCGGGGCCAACGTCCTGACTTTC.

The chain recombines TRBV6-1 with TRBJ2-5; D remains unclear. CDR1 is MNHNS, CDR2 SASEGT, per germline. Between the trimmed V and J ends, which lost 7 bases and 7 bases, there was a span of 19 bases. CDR3 length: 14 residues. The CDR3: CASTPLISDGTQYF. In nucleotides, the CDR3 is TGTGCCAGCACCCCTCTGATCTCGGATGGGACCCAGTACTTC.